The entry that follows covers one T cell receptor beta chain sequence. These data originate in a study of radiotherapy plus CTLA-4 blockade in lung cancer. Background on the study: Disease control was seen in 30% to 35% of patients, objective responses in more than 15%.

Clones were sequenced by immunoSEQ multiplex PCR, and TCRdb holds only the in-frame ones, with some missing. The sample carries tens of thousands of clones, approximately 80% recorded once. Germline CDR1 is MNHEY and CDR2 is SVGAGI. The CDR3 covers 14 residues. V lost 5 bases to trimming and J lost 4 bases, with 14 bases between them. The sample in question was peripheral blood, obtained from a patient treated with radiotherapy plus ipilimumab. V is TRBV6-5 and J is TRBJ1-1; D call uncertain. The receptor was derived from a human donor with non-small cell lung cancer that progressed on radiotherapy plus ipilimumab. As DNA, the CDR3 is TGTGCCAGCAGTCGCTCCGGCGATTTCACTGAAGCTTTCTTT. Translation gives CASSRSGDFTEAFF.